Given below is one TCR beta chain in context. Its antigen is currently unknown. The sample originates from a study of T cell responses to AZD1222 COVID-19 vaccine. Overall study findings and caveats: At baseline, seropositivity was found in only a handful of AZD1222 recipients.

Measured with immunoSEQ multiplex PCR; TCRdb has only the in-frame clones, and not every one. The repertoire holds more than 85,000 clones, with about 90% as singletons. CDR1 and CDR2 from the germline V gene are MNHEY and SVGAGI. CDR3 size: 16 residues. J lost 4 bases, V lost 0 bases, and 7 bases had no gene match. The rearrangement links TRBV6-5 to TRBJ2-7; 9 nucleotides match TRBD2. The TCR originated in an adult in good health. The sequenced sample was peripheral blood, obtained on day 0 of AZD1222 vaccination. The CDR3 DNA is TGTGCCAGCAGTTACTCAGGCGGGGGGGCCTTATACGAGCAGTACTTC. This codes for CASSYSGGGALYEQYF.